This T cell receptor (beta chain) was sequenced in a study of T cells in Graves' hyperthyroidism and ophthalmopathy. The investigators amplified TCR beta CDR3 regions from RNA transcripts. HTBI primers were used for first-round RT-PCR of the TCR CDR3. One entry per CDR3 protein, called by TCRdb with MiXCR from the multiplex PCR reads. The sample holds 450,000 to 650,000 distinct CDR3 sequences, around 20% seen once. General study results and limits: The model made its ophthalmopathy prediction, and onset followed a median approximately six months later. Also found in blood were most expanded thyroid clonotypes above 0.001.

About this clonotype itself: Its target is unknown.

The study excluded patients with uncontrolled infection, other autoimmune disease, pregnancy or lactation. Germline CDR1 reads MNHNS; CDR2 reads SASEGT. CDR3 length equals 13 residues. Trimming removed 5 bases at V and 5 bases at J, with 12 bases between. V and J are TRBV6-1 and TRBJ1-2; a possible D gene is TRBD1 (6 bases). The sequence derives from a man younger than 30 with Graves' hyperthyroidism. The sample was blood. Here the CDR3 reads CASSRQGYYGYTF. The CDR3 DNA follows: TGTGCCAGCAGTCGGCAGGGGTATTATGGCTACACCTTC.